This T cell receptor beta chain is from a study of blood T cell repertoires in COVID-19. Study-level information: Sources were T cells, B-cell-depleted T cells, or PBMCs; the material itself was cDNA or gDNA.

Trimming cost V 4 bases and J 4 bases; bases outside gene matches: 5. The CDR3 length is 15 residues. From germline, CDR1 is MRHNA and CDR2 SNTAGT. The data were produced by immunoSEQ multiplex PCR, yet TCRdb's version contains in-frame clones alone and is incomplete. The top ten clones hold 4% to 6% of a sample with fewer than 250,000 clones, around nine tenths of them seen once. The chain carries TRBV6-4 and TRBJ2-1, with 9 nucleotides matching TRBD2. The source of this sequence is a woman aged 40 to 50 with acute or convalescent COVID-19. Sample: peripheral blood. The DNA of the CDR3 is TGTGCCAGCAGTGTGGAGCGGGGGGCGTACAATGAGCAGTTCTTC. Protein product: CASSVERGAYNEQFF.